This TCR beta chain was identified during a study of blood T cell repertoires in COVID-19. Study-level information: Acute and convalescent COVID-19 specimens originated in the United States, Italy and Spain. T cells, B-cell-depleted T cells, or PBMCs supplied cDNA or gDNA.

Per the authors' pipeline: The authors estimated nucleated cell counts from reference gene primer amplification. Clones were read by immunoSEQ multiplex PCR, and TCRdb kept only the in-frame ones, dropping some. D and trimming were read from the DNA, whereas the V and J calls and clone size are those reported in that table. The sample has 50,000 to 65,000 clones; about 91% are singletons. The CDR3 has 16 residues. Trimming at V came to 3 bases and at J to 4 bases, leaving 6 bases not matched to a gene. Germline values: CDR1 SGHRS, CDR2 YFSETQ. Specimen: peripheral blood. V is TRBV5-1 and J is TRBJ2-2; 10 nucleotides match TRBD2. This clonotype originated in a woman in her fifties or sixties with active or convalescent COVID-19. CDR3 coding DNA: TGCGCCAGCAGCTCCTCAGGACTAGCGGCCACCGGGGAGCTGTTTTTT. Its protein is CASSSSGLAATGELFF.